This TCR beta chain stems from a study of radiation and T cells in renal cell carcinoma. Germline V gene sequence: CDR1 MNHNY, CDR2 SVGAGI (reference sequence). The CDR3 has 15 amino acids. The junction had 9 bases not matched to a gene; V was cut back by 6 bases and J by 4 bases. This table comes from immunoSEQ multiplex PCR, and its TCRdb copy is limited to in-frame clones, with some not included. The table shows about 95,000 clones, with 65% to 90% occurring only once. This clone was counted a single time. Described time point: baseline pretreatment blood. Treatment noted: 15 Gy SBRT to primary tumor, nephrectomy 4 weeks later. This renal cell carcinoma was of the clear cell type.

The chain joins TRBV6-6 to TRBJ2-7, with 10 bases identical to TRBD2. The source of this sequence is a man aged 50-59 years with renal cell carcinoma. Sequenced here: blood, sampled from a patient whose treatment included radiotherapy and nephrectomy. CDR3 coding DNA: TGTGCCAGCAGCCCCAGCGGGGGGGCGATATACGAGCAGTACTTC. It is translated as CASSPSGGAIYEQYF.